The source of this T cell receptor (beta chain) is a study of cytomegalovirus exposure and HLA in healthy donors. For the study at large: Membership in the Caucasian-associated ancestry cluster was found for around four fifths of roughly 360 genotyped donors. Study-wide points: Altogether, around 160 TCR beta chains were recorded as cytomegalovirus-associated. A link between a missense DCLRE1C variant and TCR beta V- and J-gene trimming emerged from a later analysis.

Both 60 Vbeta primers and 13 Jbeta primers went into the PCR. Method: immunoSEQ multiplex PCR; TCRdb's copy keeps in-frame clones and lacks some. The top ten clones hold 9.5% to 15% of a sample with about 150,000 clones, 80% of them seen once. Germline trimming cut 3 bases from V and 1 base from J; bases unmatched to any gene: 4. The CDR3 loop spans 15 amino acids. In germline, CDR1 is LNHNV, CDR2 YYDKDF (reference sequence). As for this clone: Antigen: not known.

Material: PBMCs. The chain recombines TRBV15 with TRBJ1-1, with TRBD1 matching over 8 bases. The sequence was obtained from a man aged 30 to 45 in good health and CMV-seropositive. CDR3 protein: CATSSRQGPNTEAFF. In DNA form, the CDR3 reads TGTGCCACCAGCAGTAGACAGGGGCCGAACACTGAAGCTTTCTTT.